Below are 10 T cell receptor beta chains sequenced from a single sample in a study of blood T cells in healthy people across ages. For the second PCR, which ran for 7 to 11 cycles, a sample-barcoded 5' primer and a J-beta primer mix were used. TCRdb re-called the 5' RACE reads through MiXCR, storing one row per CDR3 protein. The sample consists of 700,000 to 900,000 distinct CDR3 sequences, approximately 53% of them appearing once. Input material: blood. The receptors shown here come from an elderly man in good health.

V gene TRBV4-1 combines with J gene TRBJ1-2, with D unresolved. This CDR3 region has 15 residues. V was shortened by 0 bases and J by 6 bases, with 14 bases between the two germline ends. Germline loops: CDR1 MGHRA, CDR2 YSYEKL. The CDR3 is CASSQDGVYTDGYTF. The CDR3 nucleotides read TGCGCCAGCAGCCAAGATGGGGTCTATACGGATGGCTACACCTTC.

This chain links TRBV18 with TRBJ2-1; 13 nucleotides align to TRBD2. V lost 3 bases and J lost 9; bases outside the gene matches: 2. The CDR3 contains 14 residues. CDR1 is KGHSH and CDR2 is LQKENI in the germline V gene. The DNA for the CDR3 is TGTGCCAGCTCACCGGGACTAGCGGGACGTGAGCAGTTCTTC. It translates to CASSPGLAGREQFF.

In its sample, this clonotype was seen a few times. This chain connects TRBV7-2 to TRBJ2-7, with D unresolved. From germline, CDR1 is SGHTA and CDR2 FQGNSA. Trimming stripped 5 bases from V and 6 bases from J, with 23 bases between. The CDR3 runs 16 residues. CDR3 sequence reads: CASSPYGQTLGIEQYF. The CDR3 DNA sequence: TGTGCCAGCAGCCCGTATGGCCAAACGTTGGGGATCGAGCAGTACTTC.

The chain carries TRBV5-1 and TRBJ2-2; 9 positions match TRBD1. CDR1 SGHRS and CDR2 YFSETQ come from the germline V gene. The CDR3 has 15 amino acids. V was clipped by 1 base and J by 6 bases; unmatched bases: 4. CDR3 nucleotides: TGCGCCAGCAGCTTGATTGGGACAGGGTCCGGGGAGCTGTTTTTT. It is translated as CASSLIGTGSGELFF. The full variable domain, completed using reference TRBV5-1 and TRBJ2-2, is KAGVTQTPRYLIKTRGQQVTLSCSPISGHRSVSWYQQTPGQGLQFLFEYFSETQRNKGNFPGRFSGRQFSNSRSEMNVSTLELGDSALYLCASSLIGTGSGELFFGEGSRLTVL.

This clonotype was found many times. The chain employs TRBV20-1 and TRBJ2-1, with TRBD1 matching over 9 bases. Germline CDR1 is DFQATT and CDR2 is SNEGSKA (reference sequence). The CDR3 length is 15 residues. The ends lost 0 bases at V and 12 bases at J; junction bases unmatched: 12. CDR3 sequence: CSARDPTDRGGGQFF. The CDR3 DNA follows: TGCAGTGCTAGAGATCCCACGGACAGGGGAGGGGGGCAGTTCTTC.

A few counts support this clonotype. CDR3 in amino acids: CASREAGSPDTQYF. The CDR3 DNA is TGTGCCAGCAGGGAAGCCGGGAGCCCGGATACGCAGTATTTT. V gene TRBV6-2 or TRBV6-3 combines with J gene TRBJ2-3; D possibly corresponds to TRBD2 (6 bases). The CDR3 spans 14 residues. Per the germline V gene, CDR1 is MNHEY and CDR2 is SVGEGT. V lost 6 bases and J lost 6, with 16 bases in between.

The chain combines TRBV20-1 with TRBJ2-7; 10 bases map to TRBD2. The V and J ends lost 3 bases and 7 bases, in that order; junction bases with no gene match: 9. Germline V lookup: CDR1 DFQATT, CDR2 SNEGSKA (reference sequence). This CDR3 is 14 amino acids long. This CDR3 reads CSASEASGSNEQYF. The DNA for the CDR3 is TGCAGTGCTAGTGAGGCTAGCGGGAGCAATGAGCAGTACTTC.

This clonotype was counted between two and nine times. This chain joins TRBV12-3 or TRBV12-4 and TRBJ1-5; 7 nucleotides align to TRBD1. Unmatched junction bases numbered 6, after V lost 6 bases and J lost 4 bases. This CDR3 is built from 14 residues. The CDR3 sequence: CASSSTGTNQPQHF. The CDR3 DNA reads as TGTGCCAGCAGCTCGACAGGGACTAATCAGCCCCAGCATTTT.

V gene TRBV29-1 combines with J gene TRBJ2-5; 7 bases align to TRBD1. The V and J ends lost 4 bases and 4 bases, in that order; junction bases with no gene match: 9. Germline V gene lookup returns CDR1 SQVTM and CDR2 ANQGSEA. The CDR3 runs 14 residues. The CDR3 here is CSVVPQGTLETQYF. CDR3 coding DNA: TGCAGCGTTGTCCCACAGGGGACGTTAGAGACCCAGTACTTC. The full variable domain, its missing parts supplied by reference TRBV29-1 and TRBJ2-5, is SAVISQKPSRDICQRGTSLTIQCQVDSQVTMMFWYRQQPGQSLTLIATANQGSEATYESGFVIDKFPISRPNLTFSTLTVSNMSPEDSSIYLCSVVPQGTLETQYFGPGTRLLVL.

The genes are TRBV7-4 and TRBJ2-7, with D possibly being TRBD2 (5 bases). This CDR3 region has 14 residues. V lost 1 base to trimming and J lost 4 bases, with 11 bases between them. Germline V CDR1 and CDR2: SGHVT, SQSDAQ. In DNA form, the CDR3 reads TGTGCCAGCAGCTTAGTTGTAGGGAGATACGAGCAGTACTTC. Its translation is CASSLVVGRYEQYF. Using reference TRBV7-4 and TRBJ2-7 for the parts outside the CDR3, the full variable domain is GAGVSQSPRYKVAKRGRDVALRCDSISGHVTLYWYRQTLGQGSEVLTYSQSDAQRDKSGRPSGRFSAERPERSVSTLKIQRTEQGDSAVYLCASSLVVGRYEQYFGPGTRLTVT.